This T cell receptor beta chain came from a study of control samples from healthy donors and cancer patients (dated by TCRdb to 2020 to 2021). Libraries were made using the immunoSEQ multiplex PCR assay. Drawn from immuneACCESS, this table holds only the in-frame rearrangements with V and J called that TCRdb kept. Clones are partly lost; checked studies trace under half to an unresolved V gene and leave the rest unexplained. The table for this sample lists 25,000 to 35,000 clones; 90% to 95% of them were counted only once. The ten largest make up about 12% of the sample. As to this clone: The antigen it binds to is not known. No quality values exist for individual bases; no much larger clone is one base distant.

The sequencing input was PBMCs. The source is a man aged 45 to 65 with lung cancer.

The DNA is as follows: TGTGCCAGCAGTTACACACAGGGGGCGAGGCGACAGCCCCAGCATTTT. Its coded protein is CASSYTQGARRQPQHF. The chain uses TRBV6-5 and TRBJ1-5, and TRBD1 aligns with 9 junction nucleotides. From V the trimming removes 2 bases and from J it removes 7 bases, while the gene matches leave 9 bases of the junction unaccounted for. CDR1 and CDR2 were assigned from the germline V gene as MNHEY and SVGAGI. The CDR3 numbers 16 residues from cysteine through phenylalanine. Only CDR3 DNA remains: 48 bases, in frame from the first base.